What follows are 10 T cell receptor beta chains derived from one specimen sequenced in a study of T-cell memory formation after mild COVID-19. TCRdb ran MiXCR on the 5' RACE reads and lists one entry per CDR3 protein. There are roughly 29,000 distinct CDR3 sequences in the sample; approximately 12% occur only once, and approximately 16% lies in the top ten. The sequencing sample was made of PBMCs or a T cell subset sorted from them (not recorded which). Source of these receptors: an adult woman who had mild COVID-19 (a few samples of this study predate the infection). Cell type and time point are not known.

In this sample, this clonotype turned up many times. This CDR3 is CASSLSGTGTLSNQPQHF. In DNA, the CDR3 is TGTGCCAGCAGTTTATCGGGGACAGGGACTTTGAGCAATCAGCCCCAGCATTTT. V usage is TRBV27 and J usage is TRBJ1-5, with 9 bases fitting TRBD1. CDR3 length: 18 amino acids. Germline-derived CDR1 and CDR2 are MNHEY and SMNVEV (reference sequence). J lost 1 base, V lost 0 bases, and 7 bases had no gene match.

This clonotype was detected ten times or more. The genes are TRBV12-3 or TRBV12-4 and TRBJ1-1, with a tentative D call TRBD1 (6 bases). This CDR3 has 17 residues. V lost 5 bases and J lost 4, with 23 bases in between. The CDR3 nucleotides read TGTGCCAGCAGTCTCTCACTTAGTCGGGGGGCGGGCACTGAAGCTTTCTTT. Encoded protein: CASSLSLSRGAGTEAFF.

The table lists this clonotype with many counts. CDR3 sequence: CASTLGGRNTEAFF. CDR3 in DNA: TGTGCCAGCACCCTGGGGGGAAGAAACACTGAAGCTTTCTTT. This rearrangement joins TRBV13 to TRBJ1-1; D perhaps matches TRBD1 (5 bases). Trimming pared 7 bases from V and 2 bases from J, leaving 14 bases between. The CDR3 length is 14 residues. Germline CDR1 is PRHDT and CDR2 is FYEKMQ (reference sequence).

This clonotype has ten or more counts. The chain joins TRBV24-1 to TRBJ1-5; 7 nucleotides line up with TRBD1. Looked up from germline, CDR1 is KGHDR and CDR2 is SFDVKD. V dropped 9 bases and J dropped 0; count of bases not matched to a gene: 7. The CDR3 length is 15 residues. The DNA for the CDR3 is TGTGCCACCGCCACAGGGGCCCCTAGCAATCAGCCCCAGCATTTT. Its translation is CATATGAPSNQPQHF.

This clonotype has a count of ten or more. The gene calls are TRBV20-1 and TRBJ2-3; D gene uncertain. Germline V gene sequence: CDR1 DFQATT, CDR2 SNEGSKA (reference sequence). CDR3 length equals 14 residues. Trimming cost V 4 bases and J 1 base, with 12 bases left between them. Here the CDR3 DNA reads TGCAGTGCTATCCGGAGAAGCGGCACAGATACGCAGTATTTT. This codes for CSAIRRSGTDTQYF.

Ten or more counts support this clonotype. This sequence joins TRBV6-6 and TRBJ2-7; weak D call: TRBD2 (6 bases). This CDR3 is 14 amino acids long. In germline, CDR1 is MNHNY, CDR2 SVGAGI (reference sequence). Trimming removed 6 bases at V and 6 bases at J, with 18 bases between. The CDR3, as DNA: TGTGCCAGCAGCCACGGAGGGACGCTAAGCGAGCAGTACTTC. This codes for CASSHGGTLSEQYF.

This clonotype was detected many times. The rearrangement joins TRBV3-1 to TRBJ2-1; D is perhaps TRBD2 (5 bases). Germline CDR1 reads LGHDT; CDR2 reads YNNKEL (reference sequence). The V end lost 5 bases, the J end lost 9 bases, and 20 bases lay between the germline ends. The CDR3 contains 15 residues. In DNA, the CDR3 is TGTGCCAGCAGCTTTAAAACGGGGAGAGCTGGTGAGCAGTTCTTC. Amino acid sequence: CASSFKTGRAGEQFF.

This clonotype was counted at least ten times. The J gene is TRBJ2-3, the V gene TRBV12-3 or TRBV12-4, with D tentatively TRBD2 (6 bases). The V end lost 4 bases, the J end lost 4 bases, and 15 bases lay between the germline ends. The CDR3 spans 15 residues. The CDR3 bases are TGTGCCAGCAGTTACTCGGGAGTCCAGGCAGATACGCAGTATTTT. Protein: CASSYSGVQADTQYF.

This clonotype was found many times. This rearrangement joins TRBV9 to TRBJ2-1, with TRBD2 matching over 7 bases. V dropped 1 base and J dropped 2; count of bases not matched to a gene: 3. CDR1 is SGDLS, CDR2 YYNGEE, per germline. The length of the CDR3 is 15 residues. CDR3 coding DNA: TGTGCCAGCAGCGTATCGGGGACTACCTACAATGAGCAGTTCTTC. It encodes CASSVSGTTYNEQFF.

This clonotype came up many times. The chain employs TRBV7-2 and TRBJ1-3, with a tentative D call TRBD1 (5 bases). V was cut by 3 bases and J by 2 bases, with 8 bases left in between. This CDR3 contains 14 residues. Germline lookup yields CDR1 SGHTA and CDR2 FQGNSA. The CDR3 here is CASSLVRAGNTIYF. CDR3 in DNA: TGTGCCAGCAGCTTGGTCAGGGCTGGAAACACCATATATTTT.